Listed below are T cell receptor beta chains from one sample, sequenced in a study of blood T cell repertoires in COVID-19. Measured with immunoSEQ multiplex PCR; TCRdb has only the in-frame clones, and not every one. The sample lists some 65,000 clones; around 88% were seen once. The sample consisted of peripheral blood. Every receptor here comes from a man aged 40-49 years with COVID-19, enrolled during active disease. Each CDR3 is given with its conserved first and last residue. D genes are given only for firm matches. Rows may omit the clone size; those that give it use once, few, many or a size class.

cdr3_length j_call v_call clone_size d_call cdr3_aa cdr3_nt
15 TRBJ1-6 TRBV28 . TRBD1 CASSWGQGVVSPLHF TGTGCCAGCAGTTGGGGACAGGGGGTTGTTTCACCCCTCCACTTT
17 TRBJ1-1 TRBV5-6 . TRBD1 CASSHRTGGSEVTEAFF TGTGCCAGCAGCCATAGGACAGGAGGGTCGGAGGTGACTGAAGCTTTCTTT
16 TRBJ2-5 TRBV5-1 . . CASSLALLVRQETQYF TGCGCCAGCAGCTTGGCCCTTCTGGTTAGACAAGAGACCCAGTACTTC
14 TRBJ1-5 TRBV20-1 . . CSASGQGGGQPQHF TGCAGTGCTAGTGGGCAGGGAGGTGGTCAGCCCCAGCATTTT
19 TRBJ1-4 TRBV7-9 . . CASSPNPVWAARNNEKLFF TGTGCCAGCAGCCCGAACCCAGTATGGGCCGCAAGGAATAATGAAAAACTGTTTTTT
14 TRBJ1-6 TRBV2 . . CANQGTTVGSPLHF TGTGCCAACCAAGGGACAACCGTGGGGTCACCCCTCCACTTT
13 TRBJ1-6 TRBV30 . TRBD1 CAWTGQGDSPLHF TGTGCCTGGACGGGACAGGGGGATTCACCCCTCCACTTT
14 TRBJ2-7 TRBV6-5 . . CASSPGVSSYEQYF TGTGCCAGCAGTCCCGGGGTGAGCTCCTACGAGCAGTACTTC
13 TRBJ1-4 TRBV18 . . CASSGSSNEKLFF TGTGCCAGCTCAGGCTCATCTAATGAAAAACTGTTTTTT
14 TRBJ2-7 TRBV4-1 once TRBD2 CASSRLAGTYEQYF TGCGCCAGCAGCCGGCTAGCGGGAACCTACGAGCAGTACTTC
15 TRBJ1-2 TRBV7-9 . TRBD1 CASSTGTGGGRGYTF TGTGCCAGCAGCACCGGGACAGGGGGAGGTAGAGGCTACACCTTC
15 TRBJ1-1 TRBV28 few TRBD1 CASSTEQGKYTEAFF TGTGCCAGCAGTACCGAACAGGGGAAGTACACTGAAGCTTTCTTT
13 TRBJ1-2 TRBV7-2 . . CASTFVRGYGYTF TGTGCCAGCACTTTCGTCAGGGGATATGGCTACACCTTC
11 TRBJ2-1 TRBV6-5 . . CASSPRNEQFF TGTGCCAGCAGTCCCAGGAATGAGCAGTTCTTC
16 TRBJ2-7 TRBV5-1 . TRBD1 CASSLGVTGTGAEEYF TGCGCCAGCAGCTTAGGGGTCACCGGGACAGGGGCCGAGGAGTACTTC
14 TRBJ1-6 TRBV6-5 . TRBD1 CASIRDSFNSPLHF TGTGCCAGCATTCGGGACAGCTTTAATTCACCCCTCCACTTT
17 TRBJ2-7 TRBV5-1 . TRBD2 CASSSTGTSGGKHEQYF TGCGCCAGCAGCTCGACCGGGACTAGCGGGGGAAAACACGAGCAGTACTTC
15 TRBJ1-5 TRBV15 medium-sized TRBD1 CATAAVDRVYQPQHF TGTGCCACCGCGGCGGTTGACAGGGTTTATCAGCCCCAGCATTTT
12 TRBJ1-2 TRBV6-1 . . CASSERGNGYTF TGTGCCAGCAGTGAACGGGGGAATGGCTACACCTTC
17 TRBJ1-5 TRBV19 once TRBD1 CASSTSGGQRLGQPQHF TGTGCCAGTAGTACCTCAGGGGGCCAAAGGCTAGGACAGCCCCAGCATTTT
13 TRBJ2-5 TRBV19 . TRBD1 CASSIGRGETQYF TGTGCCAGTAGTATTGGCAGGGGGGAGACCCAGTACTTC
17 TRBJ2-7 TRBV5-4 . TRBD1 CASSPGTGEANTYEQYF TGTGCCAGCAGCCCTGGGACAGGGGAAGCAAATACCTACGAGCAGTACTTC
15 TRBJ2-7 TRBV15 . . CATSRGGGLSYEQYF TGTGCCACCAGCAGAGGAGGCGGACTCTCCTACGAGCAGTACTTC
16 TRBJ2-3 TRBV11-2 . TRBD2 CASSLVASGVTDTQYF TGTGCCAGCAGCTTAGTTGCTAGCGGAGTGACAGATACGCAGTATTTT
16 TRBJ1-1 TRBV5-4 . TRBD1 CASSLGTGPSSTEAFF TGTGCCAGCAGCTTGGGGACAGGGCCTAGCAGCACTGAAGCTTTCTTT
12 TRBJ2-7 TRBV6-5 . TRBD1 CAVSGTGNEQYF TGTGCCGTTTCCGGGACAGGGAACGAGCAGTACTTC
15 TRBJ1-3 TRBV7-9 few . CASSNPTVVLNTIYF TGTGCCAGCAGCAATCCTACAGTAGTATTAAACACCATATATTTT
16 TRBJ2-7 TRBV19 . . CASSASSGNWPYEQYF TGTGCCAGTAGTGCATCCTCAGGTAATTGGCCCTACGAGCAGTACTTC
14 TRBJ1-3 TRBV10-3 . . CATRTTGPGNTIYF TGTGCCACGCGAACGACAGGTCCCGGAAACACCATATATTTT
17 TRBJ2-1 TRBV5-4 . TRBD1 CASSDLPQGGVSDEQFF TGTGCCAGCAGCGATCTTCCACAGGGGGGAGTTTCAGATGAGCAGTTCTTC
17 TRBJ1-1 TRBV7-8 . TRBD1 CASSFGTGGGMNTEAFF TGTGCCAGCAGCTTTGGGACAGGGGGCGGTATGAACACTGAAGCTTTCTTT
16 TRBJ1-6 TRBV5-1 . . CASSQATGGYNSPLHF TGCGCCAGCAGCCAGGCGACAGGAGGCTATAATTCACCCCTCCACTTT